This paragraph reports one T cell receptor (beta chain). Antigen: not known. Using immunoSEQ multiplex PCR, the repertoire was profiled, and TCRdb retains in-frame clones only, with some absent. The sample contains roughly 2,500,000 clones, 93% of which appear only once. V was clipped by 5 bases and J by 0 bases, with 22 bases between them. Per germline, CDR1 SGHVS and CDR2 FNYEAQ. The CDR3 extends over 19 amino acids. This sample is part of a study of shared clonotypes between healthy human individuals. Study observations and caveats: Naive subsets usually exceeded memory subsets in estimated richness.

A split of CD4+ cells into CD45RA+ naive and CD45RA-negative memory subsets was performed. This chain uses TRBV7-6 with TRBJ2-2; D may correspond to TRBD1 or TRBD2 (6 bases each). The sequenced sample consisted of naive CD4+ T cells from PBMCs. As to subset: CD45RA+ positively selected. The TCR comes from a man between 18 and 35 years old in good health. Some clones in this sample may be carry-over from other donors' samples. As DNA, the CDR3 is TGTGCCAGCAGCAAGGTCCCCAATCGGGGGCCCGCGAACACCGGGGAGCTGTTTTTT. Amino acids: CASSKVPNRGPANTGELFF.